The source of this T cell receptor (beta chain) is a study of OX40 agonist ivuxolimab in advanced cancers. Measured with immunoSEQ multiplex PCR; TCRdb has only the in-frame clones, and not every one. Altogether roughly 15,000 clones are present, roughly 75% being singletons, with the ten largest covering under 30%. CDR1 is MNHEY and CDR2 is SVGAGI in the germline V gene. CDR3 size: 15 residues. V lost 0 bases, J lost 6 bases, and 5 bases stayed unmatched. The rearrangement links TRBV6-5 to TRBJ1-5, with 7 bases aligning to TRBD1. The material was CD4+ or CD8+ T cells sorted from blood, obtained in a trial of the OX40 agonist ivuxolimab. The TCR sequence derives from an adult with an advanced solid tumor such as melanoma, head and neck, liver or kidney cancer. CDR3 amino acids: CASSYSGTASQPQHF. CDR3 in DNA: TGTGCCAGCAGTTACTCGGGGACAGCGAGTCAGCCCCAGCATTTT.